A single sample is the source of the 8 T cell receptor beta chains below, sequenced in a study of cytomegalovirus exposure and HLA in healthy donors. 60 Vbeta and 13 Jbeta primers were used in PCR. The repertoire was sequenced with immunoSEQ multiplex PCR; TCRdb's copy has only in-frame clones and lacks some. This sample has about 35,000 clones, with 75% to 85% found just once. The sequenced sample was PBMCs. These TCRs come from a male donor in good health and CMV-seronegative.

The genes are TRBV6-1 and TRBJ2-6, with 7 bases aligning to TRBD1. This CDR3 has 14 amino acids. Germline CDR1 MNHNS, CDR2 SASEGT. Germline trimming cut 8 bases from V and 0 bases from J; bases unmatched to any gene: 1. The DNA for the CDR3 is TGTGCCAGCGGGGACAGCTCTGGGGCCAACGTCCTGACTTTC. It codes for CASGDSSGANVLTF.

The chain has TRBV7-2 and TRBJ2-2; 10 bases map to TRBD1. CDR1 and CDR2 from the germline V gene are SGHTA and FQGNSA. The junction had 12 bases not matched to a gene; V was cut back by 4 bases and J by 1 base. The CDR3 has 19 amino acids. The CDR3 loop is CASSSKTGGLPMNTGELFF. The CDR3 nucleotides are TGTGCCAGCAGCTCAAAGACAGGGGGCCTACCCATGAACACCGGGGAGCTGTTTTTT.

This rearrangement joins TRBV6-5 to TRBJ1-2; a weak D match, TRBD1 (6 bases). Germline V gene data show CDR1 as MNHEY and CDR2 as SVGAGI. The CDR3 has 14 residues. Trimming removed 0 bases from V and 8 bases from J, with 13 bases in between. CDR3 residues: CASSYSTGYFGYTF. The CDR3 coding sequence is TGTGCCAGCAGTTACTCGACAGGTTACTTCGGCTACACCTTC.

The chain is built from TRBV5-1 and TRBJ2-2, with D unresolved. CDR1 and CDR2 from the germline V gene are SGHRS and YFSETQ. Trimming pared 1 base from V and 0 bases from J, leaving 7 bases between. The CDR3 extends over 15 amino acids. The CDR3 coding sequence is TGCGCCAGCAGCTTGCCCGTTGCGAACACCGGGGAGCTGTTTTTT. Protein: CASSLPVANTGELFF.

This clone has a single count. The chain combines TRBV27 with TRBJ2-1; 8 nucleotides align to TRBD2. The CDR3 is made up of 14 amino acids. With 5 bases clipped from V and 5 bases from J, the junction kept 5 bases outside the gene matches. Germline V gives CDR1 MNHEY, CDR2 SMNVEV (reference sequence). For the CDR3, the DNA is TGTGCCAGCAGTCGGACTAGCACCGACAATGAGCAGTTCTTC. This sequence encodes CASSRTSTDNEQFF.

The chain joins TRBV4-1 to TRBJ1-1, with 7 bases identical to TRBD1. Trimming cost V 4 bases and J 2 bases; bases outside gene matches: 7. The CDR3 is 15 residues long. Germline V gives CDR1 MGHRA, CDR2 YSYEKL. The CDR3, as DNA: TGCGCCAGCAGCCGTACTACAGGGGTTAACACTGAAGCTTTCTTT. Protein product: CASSRTTGVNTEAFF.

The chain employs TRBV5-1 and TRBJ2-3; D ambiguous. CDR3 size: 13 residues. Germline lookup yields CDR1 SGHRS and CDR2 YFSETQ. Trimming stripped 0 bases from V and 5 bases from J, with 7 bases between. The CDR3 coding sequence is TGCGCCAGCAGCTTGGCTAATCAAGATACGCAGTATTTT. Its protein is CASSLANQDTQYF.

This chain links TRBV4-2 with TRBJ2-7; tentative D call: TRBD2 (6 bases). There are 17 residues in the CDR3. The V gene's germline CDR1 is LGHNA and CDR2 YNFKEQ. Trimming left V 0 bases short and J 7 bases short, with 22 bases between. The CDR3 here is CASSQEGRLSGTREQYF. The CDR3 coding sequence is TGTGCCAGCAGCCAAGAAGGAAGGCTTAGCGGTACTCGGGAGCAGTACTTC.